The rows below give T cell receptor beta chains drawn from one sample of a study of T-cell reconstitution after alpha-beta-depleted transplantation in children. MiXCR was run by TCRdb on the PCR reads, yielding one entry per CDR3 protein. The sample includes about 440,000 distinct CDR3 sequences, over 40% of them seen just once. The specimen was PBMCs, collected before TCRalphabeta/CD19-depleted stem cell transplant. The receptor set was obtained from a girl under 10 years old with aplastic anemia, due to receive a stem cell transplant. The CDR3 runs from the conserved cysteine through the conserved F or W. A D gene is named only where the DNA matches it firmly. The size of a clone is reported for some rows only, either as once, few or many, or as a class for expanded clones.

size | D | length | J | V | CDR3 | DNA
few | NA | 12 | TRBJ2-7 | TRBV4-1 | CASSQDYYEQYF | TGCGCCAGCAGCCAGGACTACTACGAGCAGTACTTC
many | TRBD2 | 15 | TRBJ2-1 | TRBV12-3/TRBV12-4 | CASSKLAGGPDEQFF | TGTGCCAGCAGTAAACTAGCGGGAGGGCCCGATGAGCAGTTCTTC
many | TRBD2 | 15 | TRBJ2-1 | TRBV5-1 | CASSLSTGGVDEQFF | TGCGCCAGCAGCTTGTCCACGGGAGGGGTCGATGAGCAGTTCTTC
NA | NA | 14 | TRBJ2-7 | TRBV5-1 | CASSLDWAAYEQYF | TGCGCCAGCAGCTTGGACTGGGCAGCCTACGAGCAGTACTTC
once | TRBD1 | 15 | TRBJ2-5 | TRBV5-1 | CASSSATGVGETQYF | TGCGCCAGCAGCTCAGCAACAGGGGTCGGGGAGACCCAGTACTTC
NA | NA | 13 | TRBJ1-1 | TRBV6-1 | CASSASFATGAFF | TGTGCCAGCAGTGCTTCCTTTGCGACGGGAGCTTTCTTT
many | NA | 13 | TRBJ1-2 | TRBV2 | CASRETGGYGYTF | TGTGCCAGCAGGGAGACAGGAGGCTATGGCTACACCTTC
many | TRBD2 | 15 | TRBJ2-3 | TRBV9 | CASSPRSGTIDTQYF | TGTGCCAGCAGCCCTCGTAGCGGGACTATAGATACGCAGTATTTT
NA | NA | 13 | TRBJ1-1 | TRBV20-1 | CSALGGRKTEAFF | TGCAGTGCCCTAGGGGGGCGTAAGACTGAAGCTTTCTTT
NA | TRBD1 | 14 | TRBJ2-1 | TRBV7-3 | CASSSDRIYNEQFF | TGTGCCAGCAGCTCGGACAGGATCTACAATGAGCAGTTCTTC
many | TRBD1 | 15 | TRBJ2-5 | TRBV5-1 | CASSSRTGYQETQYF | TGCGCCAGCAGCTCCCGGACAGGTTACCAAGAGACCCAGTACTTC
NA | NA | 13 | TRBJ2-1 | TRBV7-9 | CASSLALRPEQFF | TGTGCCAGCAGCTTAGCCCTGAGACCTGAGCAGTTCTTC
few | NA | 14 | TRBJ2-5 | TRBV6-5 | CASSYSATEETQYF | TGTGCCAGCAGTTACTCGGCTACAGAGGAGACCCAGTACTTC
once | TRBD1 | 15 | TRBJ2-4 | TRBV11-1 | CASSQGDRGTNIQYF | TGTGCCAGCAGCCAGGGGGACAGGGGGACAAACATTCAGTACTTC
NA | NA | 12 | TRBJ2-1 | TRBV20-1 | CSARDWSHEQFF | TGCAGTGCTAGAGATTGGAGCCATGAGCAGTTCTTC
NA | TRBD1 | 14 | TRBJ1-2 | TRBV20-1 | CSAATGQGGYGYTF | TGCAGTGCCGCCACGGGACAGGGGGGCTATGGCTACACCTTC
NA | NA | 13 | TRBJ2-2 | TRBV5-1 | CASRETEPGELFF | TGCGCCAGCAGAGAGACAGAACCCGGGGAGCTGTTTTTT
NA | TRBD1 | 14 | TRBJ2-7 | TRBV5-1 | CASSEGQGDYEQYF | TGCGCCAGCAGCGAGGGACAGGGGGACTACGAGCAGTACTTC
few | NA | 15 | TRBJ2-7 | TRBV4-3 | CASSQGWGATDEQYF | TGCGCCAGCAGCCAAGGGTGGGGGGCCACGGACGAGCAGTACTTC
few | NA | 14 | TRBJ2-5 | TRBV20-1 | CSASPFLYQETQYF | TGCAGTGCTAGTCCGTTCCTGTACCAAGAGACCCAGTACTTC
many | NA | 14 | TRBJ2-7 | TRBV20-1 | CSASDLQGSYEQYF | TGCAGTGCTAGCGACTTACAGGGTTCCTACGAGCAGTACTTC
NA | TRBD2 | 13 | TRBJ2-7 | TRBV28 | CASSYTGLVEQYF | TGTGCCAGCAGTTACACTGGACTAGTCGAGCAGTACTTC
NA | NA | 15 | TRBJ2-3 | TRBV5-1 | CASSLGGFSTDTQYF | TGCGCCAGCAGCTTGGGCGGGTTCAGCACAGATACGCAGTATTTT
NA | NA | 11 | TRBJ2-7 | TRBV12-3/TRBV12-4 | CANSFGYEQYF | TGTGCCAACAGTTTCGGCTACGAGCAGTACTTC
NA | NA | 15 | TRBJ1-1 | TRBV15 | CATSSRDIYGTEAFF | TGTGCCACCAGCTCCCGGGACATTTACGGCACTGAAGCTTTCTTT
NA | TRBD2 | 14 | TRBJ2-1 | TRBV10-3 | CAISDTSGRDEQFF | TGTGCCATCAGTGACACTAGCGGGAGGGATGAGCAGTTCTTC
NA | TRBD1 | 15 | TRBJ2-7 | TRBV15 | CATSAPGTGVYEQYF | TGTGCCACCAGCGCACCCGGGACAGGTGTGTACGAGCAGTACTTC
NA | NA | 13 | TRBJ1-2 | TRBV20-1 | CSASPGRLYGYTF | TGCAGTGCCTCACCGGGACGTCTCTATGGCTACACCTTC
NA | NA | 17 | TRBJ1-1 | TRBV5-1 | CASSLRGGAHPNTEAFF | TGCGCCAGCAGCCTTCGGGGAGGGGCGCATCCGAACACTGAAGCTTTCTTT
NA | TRBD2 | 16 | TRBJ2-1 | TRBV5-1 | CASSLAVAGTQGEQFF | TGCGCCAGCAGCTTGGCCGTAGCGGGAACCCAGGGGGAGCAGTTCTTC
NA | NA | 16 | TRBJ2-7 | TRBV5-1 | CASSLVVGAGGVEQYF | TGCGCCAGCAGCTTGGTCGTGGGGGCTGGGGGAGTTGAGCAGTACTTC
NA | NA | 11 | TRBJ1-6 | TRBV13 | CASSLGGTHNF | TGTGCCAGCAGCTTAGGAGGCACACATAACTTT
few | TRBD2 | 13 | TRBJ2-7 | TRBV5-1 | CASRIAGVNEQYF | TGCGCCAGCAGAATAGCGGGAGTCAACGAGCAGTACTTC
few | NA | 15 | TRBJ1-1 | TRBV3-1 | CASSQPGRFGTEAFF | TGTGCCAGCAGCCAACCTGGACGGTTTGGCACTGAAGCTTTCTTT
few | TRBD2 | 16 | TRBJ2-2 | TRBV27 | CASSWGTSGKTGELFF | TGTGCCAGCAGTTGGGGGACTAGCGGGAAAACCGGGGAGCTGTTTTTT
few | NA | 15 | TRBJ2-7 | TRBV3-1 | CASSQAGRSSDEQYF | TGTGCCAGCAGCCAAGCTGGGAGGAGTTCCGACGAGCAGTACTTC
NA | TRBD1 | 15 | TRBJ1-2 | TRBV12-3/TRBV12-4 | CASSGGTGENYGYTF | TGTGCCAGCAGTGGTGGGACAGGGGAGAACTATGGCTACACCTTC
many | NA | 15 | TRBJ2-7 | TRBV7-2 | CASSLGLVTAYEQYF | TGTGCCAGCAGCTTAGGCCTAGTCACGGCCTACGAGCAGTACTTC
NA | TRBD1 | 16 | TRBJ2-5 | TRBV4-1 | CASSQEGTGGQETQYF | TGCGCCAGCAGCCAAGAGGGGACAGGGGGCCAGGAGACCCAGTACTTC
NA | TRBD1 | 15 | TRBJ1-2 | TRBV5-1 | CASSSTGDIWYGYTF | TGCGCCAGCAGCTCTACAGGGGATATATGGTATGGCTACACCTTC
NA | TRBD1 | 14 | TRBJ2-1 | TRBV10-2 | CASRGQGEYNEQFF | TGCGCCAGCCGAGGACAGGGGGAATACAATGAGCAGTTCTTC
few | NA | 14 | TRBJ1-3 | TRBV30 | CAWSAGGDGNTIYF | TGTGCCTGGAGTGCGGGGGGAGATGGAAACACCATATATTTT
many | TRBD2 | 15 | TRBJ2-3 | TRBV11-2 | CASSLGGTSPDTQYF | TGTGCCAGCAGCTTAGGGGGGACTAGCCCGGATACGCAGTATTTT
NA | TRBD2 | 16 | TRBJ2-3 | TRBV20-1 | CSAGGSGRAKTDTQYF | TGCAGTGCTGGGGGTAGCGGGAGGGCGAAGACAGATACGCAGTATTTT
many | TRBD1 | 17 | TRBJ1-1 | TRBV5-6 | CASSLMTGRRSNTEAFF | TGTGCCAGCAGCTTAATGACAGGGCGTCGGTCGAACACTGAAGCTTTCTTT
NA | NA | 13 | TRBJ2-1 | TRBV7-6 | CASSLGPNDEQFF | TGTGCCAGCAGCTTGGGCCCAAATGATGAGCAGTTCTTC
NA | TRBD2 | 16 | TRBJ2-3 | TRBV7-6 | CASSLNTGGSTDTQYF | TGTGCCAGCAGCTTAAATACGGGGGGGAGCACAGATACGCAGTATTTT
few | TRBD2 | 15 | TRBJ2-7 | TRBV3-1 | CASSNGASGSYEQYF | TGTGCCAGCAGCAACGGGGCTAGCGGCTCCTACGAGCAGTACTTC
NA | NA | 12 | TRBJ2-3 | TRBV5-1 | CASRGEADTQYF | TGCGCCAGCAGGGGGGAGGCAGATACGCAGTATTTT
NA | TRBD1 | 15 | TRBJ1-4 | TRBV6-1 | CATSPPGQLNEKLFF | TGTGCCACATCCCCCCCGGGACAGCTTAATGAAAAACTGTTTTTT